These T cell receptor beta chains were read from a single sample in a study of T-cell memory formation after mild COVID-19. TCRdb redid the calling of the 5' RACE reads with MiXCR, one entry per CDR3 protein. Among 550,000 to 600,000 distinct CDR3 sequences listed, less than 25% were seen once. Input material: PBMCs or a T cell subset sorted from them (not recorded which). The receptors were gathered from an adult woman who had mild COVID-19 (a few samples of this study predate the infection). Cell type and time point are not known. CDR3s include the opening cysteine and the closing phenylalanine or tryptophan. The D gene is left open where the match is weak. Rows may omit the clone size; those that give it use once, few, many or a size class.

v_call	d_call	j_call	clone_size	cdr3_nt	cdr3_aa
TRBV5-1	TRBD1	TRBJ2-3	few	TGCGCCAGCAGCTTGGGACAGGGACGGGCAGATACGCAGTATTTT	CASSLGQGRADTQYF
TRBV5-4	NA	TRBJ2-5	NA	TGTGCCAGCGGTCTTAAGGGGGACTACCAAGAGACCCAGTACTTC	CASGLKGDYQETQYF
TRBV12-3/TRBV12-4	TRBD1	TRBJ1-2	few	TGTGCCAGCAGTACACAGGGGCCTGGGTATGGCTACACCTTC	CASSTQGPGYGYTF
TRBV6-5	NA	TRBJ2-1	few	TGTGCCAGCAGTACCGGGACGAGGGTGGGGGATGAGCAGTTCTTC	CASSTGTRVGDEQFF
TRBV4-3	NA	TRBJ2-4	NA	TGCGCCAGCAGCCAAGATATCGGGGGTTTTGGTACCAAAAACATTCAGTACTTC	CASSQDIGGFGTKNIQYF
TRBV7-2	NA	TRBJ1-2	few	TGTGCCAGCAGCTTAGTATCGGCGGGTAGCGGCTACACCTTC	CASSLVSAGSGYTF
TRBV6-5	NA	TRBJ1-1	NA	TGTGCCAGCAGTTATGAGAGGGGGACTGAAGCTTTCTTT	CASSYERGTEAFF
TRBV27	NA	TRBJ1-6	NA	TGTGCCAGCAGTCGACAGGCGGATGGGTCACCCCTCCACTTT	CASSRQADGSPLHF
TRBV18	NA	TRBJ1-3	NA	TGTGCCAGCTCACCTCGACCCGGAAACACCATATATTTT	CASSPRPGNTIYF
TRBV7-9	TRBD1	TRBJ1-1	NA	TGTGCCAGCAGCTTCTCGCCGGGACAGGGATTCGACACTGAAGCTTTCTTT	CASSFSPGQGFDTEAFF
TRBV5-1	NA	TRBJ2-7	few	TGCGCCAGCAGCCCGAGTGACGGGGGCTACGAGCAGTACTTC	CASSPSDGGYEQYF
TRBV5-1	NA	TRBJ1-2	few	TGCGCCAGCAGCTATGGTCGGGGGCGCGACTATGGCTACACCTTC	CASSYGRGRDYGYTF
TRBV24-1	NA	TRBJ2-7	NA	TGTGCCACCAGTGAGTTCAGGGATGGCGAGCAGTACTTC	CATSEFRDGEQYF
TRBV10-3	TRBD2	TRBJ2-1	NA	TGTGCCATCAGTGATTCGGGACTAGCGAACGTCGGGCAGTTCTTC	CAISDSGLANVGQFF
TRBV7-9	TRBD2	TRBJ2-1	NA	TGTGCCAGCAGCTCCAGAGCGGGAGTGGGGAATGAGCAGTTCTTC	CASSSRAGVGNEQFF
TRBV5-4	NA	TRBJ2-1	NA	TGTGCCAGCAGCTTGCAGGGGGGCGGAGGGCGGCAGTTCTTC	CASSLQGGGGRQFF
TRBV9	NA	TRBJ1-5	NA	TGTGCCAGCAGCGATACAGGGCTCGGCCAGCCCCAGCATTTT	CASSDTGLGQPQHF
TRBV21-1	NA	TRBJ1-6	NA	TGTGCCAGGAACAATGCACGTAGGACAGGGGGCCATAGGAATAATTCACCCCTCCACTTT	CARNNARRTGGHRNNSPLHF
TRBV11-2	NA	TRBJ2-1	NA	TGTGCCAGCAGCATATCCCGAGCTTACAATGAGCAGTTCTTC	CASSISRAYNEQFF
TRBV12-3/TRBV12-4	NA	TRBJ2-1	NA	TGTGCCAGCAGTTTTTATTCGAAGGACAATGAGCAGTTCTTC	CASSFYSKDNEQFF
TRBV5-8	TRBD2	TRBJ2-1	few	TGTGCCAGCCGGGCTGGCGGGGGGAATGAGCAGTTCTTC	CASRAGGGNEQFF
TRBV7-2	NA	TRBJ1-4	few	TGTGCCAGCAGCTTAGCGCACACCCCGGTTGAAAAACTGTTTTTT	CASSLAHTPVEKLFF
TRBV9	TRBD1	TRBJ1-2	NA	TGTGCCAGCAGCAGACAGGGAGGGTCAGGCTATGGCTACACCTTC	CASSRQGGSGYGYTF
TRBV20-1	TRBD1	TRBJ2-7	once	TGCAGTGCTTTTCCACTAACCGGGACAGGATTCTACGAGCAGTACTTC	CSAFPLTGTGFYEQYF
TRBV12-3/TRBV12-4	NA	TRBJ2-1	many	TGTGCCAGCGGTGGTGACCTCAAAGGGGGTGAGCAGTTCTTC	CASGGDLKGGEQFF
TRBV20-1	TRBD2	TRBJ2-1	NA	TGCAGTGCTACGTGGACTAGCGGGATCGATGAGCAGTTCTTC	CSATWTSGIDEQFF
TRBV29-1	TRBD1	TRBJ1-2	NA	TGCAGCGTTGAGGGTGGTAACAGGGGAGACTATGGCTACACCTTC	CSVEGGNRGDYGYTF
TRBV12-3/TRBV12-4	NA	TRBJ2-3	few	TGTGCCAGCAGTTTTATGACAGATACGCAGTATTTT	CASSFMTDTQYF
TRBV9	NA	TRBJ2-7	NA	TGTGCCAGCAGCCCGAGGACAGCTTACTACGAGCAGTACTTC	CASSPRTAYYEQYF
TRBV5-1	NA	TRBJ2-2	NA	TGCGCCAGCAGCTCAGGCTCGGCCCCCGGGGAGCTGTTTTTT	CASSSGSAPGELFF
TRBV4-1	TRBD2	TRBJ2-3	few	TGCGCCAGCAGCCAAGCAGGGGGTGGACTAGCGGAAAAAGATACGCAGTATTTT	CASSQAGGGLAEKDTQYF